These 18 T cell receptor beta chains were sequenced from one sample in a study of shared clonotypes between healthy human individuals. Sequencing used immunoSEQ multiplex PCR; TCRdb keeps in-frame clones, though not all of them. The table records under 850,000 clones, over 55% of them present only once. The sequenced material came from memory CD4+ T cells sorted from blood. Noted subset: CD45RA-negative fraction. These receptors all stem from a woman in her 30s in good health.

The chain recombines TRBV5-1 with TRBJ2-2; 8 bases map to TRBD2. Per the germline V gene, CDR1 is SGHRS and CDR2 is YFSETQ. This CDR3 is 16 amino acids long. V lost 7 bases and J lost 0; bases outside the gene matches: 8. The DNA for the CDR3 is TGCGCCAGCGAACGGGGGGGACCAACGAACACCGGGGAGCTGTTTTTT. Protein product: CASERGGPTNTGELFF. Filled out from reference TRBV5-1 and TRBJ2-2, the complete variable domain reads KAGVTQTPRYLIKTRGQQVTLSCSPISGHRSVSWYQQTPGQGLQFLFEYFSETQRNKGNFPGRFSGRQFSNSRSEMNVSTLELGDSALYLCASERGGPTNTGELFFGEGSRLTVL.

The J gene is TRBJ2-7, the V gene TRBV6-6; 14 bases agree with TRBD2. V was pared by 5 bases and J by 6 bases, with 6 bases of the junction left unmatched. The CDR3 spans 15 residues. Looked up from germline, CDR1 is MNHNY and CDR2 is SVGAGI (reference sequence). The CDR3 coding sequence is TGTGCCAGCAGTGCAAACGGACTAGCGGGAGGCGAGCAGTACTTC. Amino acid sequence: CASSANGLAGGEQYF.

This clone was picked up a small number of times. The V and J genes are TRBV5-1 and TRBJ2-5, with D possibly being TRBD2 (5 bases). The V and J ends lost 6 bases and 4 bases respectively, with 19 bases between them. This CDR3 contains 15 residues. Germline V gene lookup returns CDR1 SGHRS and CDR2 YFSETQ. The CDR3 coding sequence is TGCGCCAGCACCGCGGGTCTTGGTGACTTAGAGACCCAGTACTTC. Its protein is CASTAGLGDLETQYF.

This clone occurred a few times. The chain couples TRBV18 to TRBJ1-3, with 8 bases identical to TRBD1. There are 16 residues in the CDR3. V shed 4 bases and J 1 base; nucleotides not matched to a gene: 6. CDR1 is KGHSH, CDR2 LQKENI, per germline. CDR3 nucleotides: TGTGCCAGCTCACTGGCTCAGGGGGCATCTGGAAACACCATATATTTT. This encodes CASSLAQGASGNTIYF.

In nucleotides, the CDR3 is TGTGCCAGCAGTGACTCCCGGTGGGGAAACACCATATATTTT. Translated, it gives CASSDSRWGNTIYF. V is TRBV2 and J is TRBJ1-3; D call uncertain. The V end was cut by 3 bases, the J end by 4 bases, with 10 bases between. The CDR3 totals 14 residues. Germline V gives CDR1 SNHLY, CDR2 FYNNEI. The variable domain in full, completed from reference TRBV2 and TRBJ1-3, reads EPEVTQTPSHQVTQMGQEVILRCVPISNHLYFYWYRQILGQKVEFLVSFYNNEISEKSEIFDDQFSVERPDGSNFTLKIRSTKLEDSAMYFCASSDSRWGNTIYFGEGSWLTVV.

The CDR3 coding sequence is TGTGCCAGCAGCTATAGCAATCAGCCCCAGCATTTT. It encodes CASSYSNQPQHF. This chain joins TRBV9 and TRBJ1-5; D not certain. In germline, CDR1 is SGDLS, CDR2 YYNGEE. V lost 4 bases and J 0 bases, leaving 2 bases between the germline ends. This CDR3 is 12 amino acids long.

With respect to this clone: A much larger clone differs by one base, so this may be a read error. This sequence joins TRBV7-2 and TRBJ2-5; unclear D gene. V was cut by 2 bases and J by 5 bases, with 3 bases left in between. The CDR3 length is 11 residues. The germline gives CDR1 SGHTA, CDR2 FQGNSA. The CDR3 here is CASSLYETQYF. The CDR3 DNA reads TGTGCCAGCAGCTTATATGAGACCCAGTACTTC.

The rearrangement uses TRBV28 and TRBJ2-5; the D is unclear. The germline CDR1 and CDR2 sequences are MDHEN and SYDVKM. V was pared by 2 bases and J by 1 base, with 8 bases between. This CDR3 region has 14 residues. The CDR3 DNA sequence: TGTGCCAGCAGTTTAAACACCGTCCAAGAGACCCAGTACTTC. Its translation is CASSLNTVQETQYF.

The chain is built from TRBV2 and TRBJ1-3; D gene unclear. The CDR3 consists of 13 residues. V was cut by 6 bases and J by 0 bases, with 6 bases left in between. Germline V gives CDR1 SNHLY, CDR2 FYNNEI. The CDR3 loop reads CASSPISGNTIYF. The CDR3 DNA is TGTGCCAGCAGCCCGATCTCTGGAAACACCATATATTTT.

This clone showed up many times. This sequence joins TRBV19 and TRBJ2-5; no definite D call. Germline loops: CDR1 LNHDA, CDR2 SQIVND (reference sequence). This CDR3 comprises 15 residues. Deletions cut 0 bases from V and 4 bases from J, with 12 bases between. The CDR3 DNA reads TGTGCCAGTAGTATAGATCCGGGTCAGCGAGAGACCCAGTACTTC. Amino acid sequence: CASSIDPGQRETQYF.

This clone was seen a handful of times. The V gene is TRBV18, the J gene TRBJ2-7; 8 positions match TRBD1. V gave up 2 bases and J gave up 7 bases; unmatched junction bases: 13. CDR1 and CDR2 (germline): KGHSH, LQKENI. This CDR3 comprises 16 residues. The CDR3 reads CASSPAPGGDAGEQYF. In DNA, the CDR3 is TGTGCCAGCTCACCAGCCCCAGGGGGCGATGCAGGTGAGCAGTACTTC.

The rearrangement links TRBV30 to TRBJ1-1; no firm D call. The CDR3 spans 11 residues. Germline CDR1 is GTSNPN and CDR2 is SVGIG (reference sequence). The CDR3 coding sequence is TGTGCGTGCGCGGGTAACACTGAAGCTTTCTTT. It yields the protein CACAGNTEAFF.

The chain has TRBV15 and TRBJ2-1; 9 nucleotides match TRBD1. V dropped 0 bases and J dropped 5; count of bases not matched to a gene: 5. Germline-derived CDR1 and CDR2 are LNHNV and YYDKDF (reference sequence). The length of the CDR3 is 16 residues. DNA for the CDR3: TGTGCCACCAGCAGAGAGCGGGACAGGGTTGACAATGAGCAGTTCTTC. Encoded protein: CATSRERDRVDNEQFF.

This chain uses TRBV7-3 with TRBJ2-3; D gene ambiguous. V gave up 0 bases and J gave up 6 bases, with 7 bases separating them. CDR1 SGHTA and CDR2 FQGTGA come from the germline V gene. The CDR3 spans 13 residues. This chain's CDR3 is CASSLTSADTQYF. The CDR3 DNA follows: TGTGCCAGCAGCTTAACCTCGGCGGATACGCAGTATTTT.

This chain links TRBV28 with TRBJ1-2; TRBD1 agrees at 7 bases. Unmatched junction bases numbered 7, after V lost 5 bases and J lost 4 bases. Germline V lookup: CDR1 MDHEN, CDR2 SYDVKM. The CDR3 length is 14 residues. CDR3 sequence: CASSLTGNFYGYTF. The CDR3 coding sequence is TGTGCCAGCAGTCTGACAGGGAATTTCTATGGCTACACCTTC.

This clone was found a few times. The rearrangement joins TRBV2 to TRBJ1-4; D remains ambiguous. CDR3 length: 16 amino acids. Germline CDR1 reads SNHLY; CDR2 reads FYNNEI. The V end was cut by 3 bases, the J end by 0 bases, with 11 bases between. CDR3 in DNA: TGTGCCAGCAGTGACCGACACCCTACAACTAATGAAAAACTGTTTTTT. It codes for CASSDRHPTTNEKLFF. Complete variable domain (other parts from reference TRBV2 and TRBJ1-4): EPEVTQTPSHQVTQMGQEVILRCVPISNHLYFYWYRQILGQKVEFLVSFYNNEISEKSEIFDDQFSVERPDGSNFTLKIRSTKLEDSAMYFCASSDRHPTTNEKLFFGSGTQLSVL.

With respect to this clone: It differs at one base from a far larger clone, so likely a read error. The chain joins TRBV5-6 to TRBJ2-5; D remains ambiguous. Germline loops: CDR1 SGHDT, CDR2 YYEEEE. Trimming left V 4 bases short and J 0 bases short, with 4 bases between. This CDR3 is 12 amino acids long. The CDR3 DNA sequence: TGTGCCAGCAGCACGTACCAAGAGACCCAGTACTTC. Translating it yields CASSTYQETQYF.

V and J are TRBV9 and TRBJ2-1; D call uncertain. The CDR3 contains 14 residues. Germline assignment: CDR1 SGDLS and CDR2 YYNGEE. V lost 0 bases and J 8 bases, leaving 12 bases between the germline ends. The CDR3 loop is CASSVAVPSHEQFF. The DNA for the CDR3 is TGTGCCAGCAGCGTAGCTGTCCCGAGCCATGAGCAGTTCTTC.